The 25 T cell receptor beta chains listed next were all sequenced from one sample in a study of blood T cell repertoires in COVID-19. Here immunoSEQ multiplex PCR was the method, and the copy in TCRdb shows in-frame clones only, minus some. Of about 97,000 clones in the sample, 84% are singletons; the top ten hold about 9.9%. The source material was peripheral blood. All receptors derive from a man aged 35 to 55 with active or convalescent COVID-19.

This clone was detected only a few times. J is TRBJ1-2 and V is TRBV7-9, with 9 bases lining up with TRBD1. CDR3 length: 14 amino acids. The trim removed 5 bases at V and 10 bases at J, leaving 11 bases unmatched. Germline V gives CDR1 SEHNR, CDR2 FQNEAQ (reference sequence). For the CDR3, the DNA is TGTGCCAGCAGCCGTAGTGGGGACAGGGTCGTCTACACCTTC. This sequence encodes CASSRSGDRVVYTF.

The chain's CDR3 is CAWNRQGKGEQYF. CDR3 nucleotides: TGTGCCTGGAACCGACAGGGAAAAGGCGAGCAGTACTTC. V gene TRBV30 combines with J gene TRBJ2-7, with 7 bases lining up with TRBD1. The CDR3 is 13 residues long. J lost 6 bases, V lost 4 bases, and 9 bases had no gene match. Germline assignment: CDR1 GTSNPN and CDR2 SVGIG (reference sequence).

The CDR3 region is CATSRGQATNEKLFF. CDR3 bases: TGTGCCACCAGCAGAGGACAGGCAACTAATGAAAAACTGTTTTTT. This sequence joins TRBV15 and TRBJ1-4, with D possibly TRBD1 on 6 matching bases. Germline lookup yields CDR1 LNHNV and CDR2 YYDKDF (reference sequence). Between the trimmed V and J ends, which lost 1 base and 0 bases, there was a span of 6 bases. CDR3 length: 15 amino acids.

J is TRBJ1-1 and V is TRBV4-1, with D hard to call. The length of the CDR3 is 14 residues. Germline assignment: CDR1 MGHRA and CDR2 YSYEKL. With 2 bases removed from V and 3 bases from J, the gap between germline ends came to 10 bases. The CDR3 sequence is CASSQLPGDTEAFF. The CDR3 DNA follows: TGCGCCAGCAGCCAATTGCCGGGTGACACTGAAGCTTTCTTT.

This clone was observed a single time. The CDR3 protein is CASSEEGVTEAFF. The CDR3 DNA reads TGTGCCAGCAGTGAGGAGGGAGTCACTGAAGCTTTCTTT. V and J are TRBV2 and TRBJ1-1; unclear D gene. The germline V and J ends were trimmed by 3 bases and 4 bases, with 9 bases remaining between them. The CDR3 consists of 13 residues. CDR1 and CDR2 (germline): SNHLY, FYNNEI. The entire variable domain, with the rest obtained from reference TRBV2 and TRBJ1-1, is as follows: EPEVTQTPSHQVTQMGQEVILRCVPISNHLYFYWYRQILGQKVEFLVSFYNNEISEKSEIFDDQFSVERPDGSNFTLKIRSTKLEDSAMYFCASSEEGVTEAFFGQGTRLTVV.

This chain links TRBV6-5 with TRBJ2-7; weak D call: TRBD2 (6 bases). Looked up from germline, CDR1 is MNHEY and CDR2 is SVGAGI. Trimming removed 8 bases from V and 2 bases from J, with 19 bases in between. The CDR3 runs to 15 residues. This CDR3 reads CASRETGTDAYEQYF. The CDR3 bases are TGTGCCAGCCGAGAAACCGGGACTGATGCCTACGAGCAGTACTTC.

Concerning this clone itself: A read error may be the cause here, since a much bigger clone is one base away. This chain uses TRBV18 with TRBJ2-1; a possible D gene is TRBD2 (6 bases). Germline CDR1 is KGHSH and CDR2 is LQKENI. V gave up 0 bases and J gave up 0 bases, with 9 bases separating them. The CDR3 has 16 amino acids. In DNA form, the CDR3 reads TGTGCCAGCTCACCACCGGCGGGGAGCTCCTACAATGAGCAGTTCTTC. It specifies CASSPPAGSSYNEQFF.

The J gene is TRBJ2-1, the V gene TRBV5-1, with TRBD2 matching 11 bases. Germline CDR1 SGHRS, CDR2 YFSETQ. With V trimmed by 5 bases and J by 7 bases, 5 bases remained unmatched. The CDR3 is 14 amino acids. CDR3 amino acids: CASSSGGAVNEQFF. The CDR3 DNA is TGCGCCAGCAGTAGCGGGGGGGCCGTAAATGAGCAGTTCTTC.

V is TRBV15 and J is TRBJ2-7; a weak D match, TRBD2 (5 bases). V lost 6 bases, J lost 1 base, and 19 bases lay in between. CDR1 is LNHNV, CDR2 YYDKDF, per germline (reference sequence). This CDR3 is 16 amino acids long. The CDR3 DNA reads TGTGCCACCAGTCCAGAGCGGTCAACTGGATCCTACGAGCAGTACTTC. This encodes CATSPERSTGSYEQYF.

The rearrangement joins TRBV27 to TRBJ2-7; unclear D gene. V lost 5 bases, J lost 4 bases, and 15 bases lay in between. Germline CDR1 and CDR2: MNHEY and SMNVEV (reference sequence). The CDR3 covers 14 residues. The CDR3 loop reads CASSPLRVGYEQYF. In DNA, the CDR3 is TGTGCCAGCAGTCCCCTAAGAGTTGGTTACGAGCAGTACTTC.

The V gene is TRBV7-9, the J gene TRBJ1-1; TRBD1 might be the D (5 bases). V gave up 7 bases and J gave up 0 bases, with 12 bases separating them. This CDR3 comprises 14 residues. Germline V gene sequence: CDR1 SEHNR, CDR2 FQNEAQ (reference sequence). The DNA of the CDR3 is TGTGCCAGCACCTACAGGTCCATGAACACTGAAGCTTTCTTT. Translated: CASTYRSMNTEAFF.

The rearrangement links TRBV7-8 to TRBJ1-6, with D perhaps TRBD1 (6 bases). Trimming cost V 0 bases and J 0 bases, with 15 bases left between them. Per the germline V gene, CDR1 is SGHVS and CDR2 is FQNEAQ. CDR3 length: 19 residues. The CDR3 loop reads CASSLAVSGAGSYNSPLHF. The CDR3 DNA is TGTGCCAGCAGCTTAGCGGTGTCAGGGGCCGGCTCCTATAATTCACCCCTCCACTTT. Based on the CDR3 plus reference TRBV7-8 and TRBJ1-6, the full variable domain is GAGVSQSPRYKVAKRGQDVALRCDPISGHVSLFWYQQALGQGPEFLTYFQNEAQLDKSGLPSDRFFAERPEGSVSTLKIQRTQQEDSAVYLCASSLAVSGAGSYNSPLHFGNGTRLTVT.

As concerns this clone: Other DNA sequences of this sample code for an identical CDR3. The chain has TRBV6-2 or TRBV6-3 and TRBJ1-1, with no clear D. The germline V gene has CDR1 MNHEY and CDR2 SVGEGT. V dropped 2 bases and J dropped 2 bases, with 3 bases sitting between them. This CDR3 is 12 amino acids long. As DNA, the CDR3 is TGTGCCAGCAGTTACAGCAACACTGAAGCTTTCTTT. Protein product: CASSYSNTEAFF.

The genes are TRBV24-1 and TRBJ1-4; TRBD1 might be the D (6 bases). V gave up 7 bases and J gave up 4 bases, with 21 bases separating them. Germline loops: CDR1 KGHDR, CDR2 SFDVKD. This CDR3 is built from 17 residues. The chain's CDR3 is CATRYEDRLSHNEKLFF. The CDR3 coding sequence is TGTGCCACCAGATATGAGGACAGACTGAGCCATAATGAAAAACTGTTTTTT.

V gene TRBV7-6 combines with J gene TRBJ1-6; 9 bases match TRBD1. Germline trimming cut 5 bases from V and 10 bases from J; bases unmatched to any gene: 12. This CDR3 has 16 amino acids. Germline values: CDR1 SGHVS, CDR2 FNYEAQ. Here the CDR3 DNA reads TGTGCCAGCAGCCCGGGACAGGGAATTAGAGACTCACCCCTCCACTTT. It encodes CASSPGQGIRDSPLHF. Full variable domain (missing parts from reference TRBV7-6 and TRBJ1-6): GAGVSQSPRYKVTKRGQDVALRCDPISGHVSLYWYRQALGQGPEFLTYFNYEAQQDKSGLPNDRFSAERPEGSISTLTIQRTEQRDSAMYRCASSPGQGIRDSPLHFGNGTRLTVT.

This clone has only one observation. The rearrangement links TRBV9 to TRBJ2-7; tentative D call: TRBD1 (6 bases). The CDR3 is 14 residues long. The V gene's germline CDR1 is SGDLS and CDR2 YYNGEE. V shed 0 bases and J shed 4 bases, with 11 bases lying between them. The DNA of the CDR3 is TGTGCCAGCAGCGTAGTAGACAGGTCGTACGAGCAGTACTTC. As protein: CASSVVDRSYEQYF.

This clone came up a few times. V gene TRBV5-1 combines with J gene TRBJ2-7, with 10 positions matching TRBD1. V was clipped by 4 bases and J by 2 bases; unmatched bases: 12. The CDR3 totals 17 residues. The V gene's germline CDR1 is SGHRS and CDR2 YFSETQ. The CDR3 sequence: CASSPGGGTGAPYEQYF. DNA of the CDR3: TGCGCCAGCAGCCCCGGGGGCGGGACAGGGGCCCCCTACGAGCAGTACTTC.

DNA of the CDR3: TGTGCCAGCAGCGTAGGAGGGATGGCTACTCTAGCTAACTATGGCTACACCTTC. Protein sequence: CASSVGGMATLANYGYTF. J is TRBJ1-2 and V is TRBV9; D gene ambiguous. Trimming left V 0 bases short and J 0 bases short, with 18 bases between. The CDR3 consists of 18 residues. Germline V CDR1 and CDR2: SGDLS, YYNGEE.

The J gene is TRBJ2-2, the V gene TRBV7-8; TRBD2 is a possible D gene (6 bases). CDR1 and CDR2 (germline): SGHVS, FQNEAQ. With 5 bases removed from V and 6 bases from J, the gap between germline ends came to 19 bases. The CDR3 loop spans 16 amino acids. The CDR3 is CASSARDSRAPGELFF. The CDR3 nucleotides read TGTGCCAGCAGCGCAAGGGACTCCCGGGCGCCCGGGGAGCTGTTTTTT. The complete variable domain, with remaining parts taken from reference TRBV7-8 and TRBJ2-2, reads GAGVSQSPRYKVAKRGQDVALRCDPISGHVSLFWYQQALGQGPEFLTYFQNEAQLDKSGLPSDRFFAERPEGSVSTLKIQRTQQEDSAVYLCASSARDSRAPGELFFGEGSRLTVL.

The chain employs TRBV6-6 and TRBJ1-1; the D is unclear. Germline V gene lookup returns CDR1 MNHNY and CDR2 SVGAGI (reference sequence). Between the trimmed V and J ends, which lost 4 bases and 3 bases, there was a span of 12 bases. The CDR3 has 14 residues. This CDR3 is CASSLAGWDTEAFF. Here the CDR3 DNA reads TGTGCCAGCAGTTTGGCGGGTTGGGACACTGAAGCTTTCTTT.

The chain couples TRBV5-1 to TRBJ2-5; 7 bases align to TRBD2. CDR1 is SGHRS and CDR2 is YFSETQ in the germline V gene. The CDR3 covers 14 residues. V dropped 8 bases and J dropped 2; count of bases not matched to a gene: 9. In DNA form, the CDR3 reads TGCGCCAGTCAACGGGGGGACGGGCAAGAGACCCAGTACTTC. Its translation is CASQRGDGQETQYF.

The chain links TRBV12-1 to TRBJ1-3. TRBV12-1 is classified as a pseudogene. The CDR3 extends over 17 amino acids. CDR3: CASSLITKLSSGNTIYF. CDR3 sequence (DNA): TGTGCCAGCAGCTTGATAACGAAACTTTCCTCTGGAAACACCATATATTTT.

The chain joins TRBV11-1 to TRBJ1-1; 9 bases fit TRBD1. V lost 3 bases to trimming and J lost 4 bases; unmatched junction nucleotides: 3. Germline assignment: CDR1 SGHAT and CDR2 FQDESV (reference sequence). The CDR3 sequence is 14 residues long. The CDR3 protein is CASSLGTGSTEAFF. In nucleotides, the CDR3 is TGTGCCAGCAGCTTGGGGACAGGGAGCACTGAAGCTTTCTTT.

For the CDR3, the DNA is TGTGCCAGCAGCTGGTTAATCCGGTCTGAAGCTTTCTTT. This encodes CASSWLIRSEAFF. The chain carries TRBV3-1 (or the pseudogene TRBV3-2) and TRBJ1-1, with D unresolved. Trimming took off 5 bases at V and 6 bases at J, with 13 bases between the two ends. CDR3 length equals 13 residues. Per germline, CDR1 LGHDT and CDR2 YNNKEL (reference sequence).

The rearrangement joins TRBV12-2 to TRBJ1-5. TRBV12-2 has pseudogene status. The CDR3 sequence is 16 residues long. CDR3 in amino acids: CASRLGGARTNQPQHF. As DNA, the CDR3 is TGTGCAAGTCGCTTAGGGGGAGCCAGAACGAATCAGCCCCAGCATTTT.